This TCR beta chain is drawn from a study of patients and donors after allogeneic stem cell transplantation. This clonotype has a handful of counts. TCRdb analysed the RT-PCR reads with MiXCR anew, one entry per CDR3 protein. The table has 400,000 to 500,000 distinct CDR3 sequences, 16% seen once. Sequenced material: blood, either unsorted or a sorted T cell fraction (not recorded which). The TCR sequence derives from a human donor who was either an allogeneic HSCT recipient or a stem cell or donor lymphocyte infusion donor (not recorded which). It is not recorded whose cells these are; they may come from a transplant donor.

The CDR3 loop reads CASSPQSQGAVDEQFF. The DNA for the CDR3 is TGCGCCAGCAGCCCCCAATCACAGGGGGCAGTGGATGAGCAGTTCTTC. V gene TRBV4-1 combines with J gene TRBJ2-1; 9 bases align to TRBD1. V shed 4 bases and J 8 bases; nucleotides not matched to a gene: 12. Germline V CDR1 and CDR2: MGHRA, YSYEKL. CDR3 size: 16 residues.